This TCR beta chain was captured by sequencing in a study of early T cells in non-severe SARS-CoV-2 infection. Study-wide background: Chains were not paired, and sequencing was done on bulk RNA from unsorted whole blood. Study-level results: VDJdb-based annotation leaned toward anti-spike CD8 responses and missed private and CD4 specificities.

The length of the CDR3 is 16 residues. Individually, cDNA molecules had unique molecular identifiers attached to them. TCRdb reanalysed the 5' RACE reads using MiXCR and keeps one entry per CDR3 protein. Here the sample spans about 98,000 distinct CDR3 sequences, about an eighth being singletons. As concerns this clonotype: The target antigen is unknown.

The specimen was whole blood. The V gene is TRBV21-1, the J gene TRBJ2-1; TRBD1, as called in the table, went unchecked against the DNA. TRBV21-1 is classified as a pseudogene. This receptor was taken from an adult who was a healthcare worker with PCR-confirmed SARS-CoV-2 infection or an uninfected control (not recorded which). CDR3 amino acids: CASLFYRDRGSNEQFF. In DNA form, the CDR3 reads TGTGCCAGCCTCTTCTACCGGGACAGGGGCAGTAATGAGCAGTTCTTC.